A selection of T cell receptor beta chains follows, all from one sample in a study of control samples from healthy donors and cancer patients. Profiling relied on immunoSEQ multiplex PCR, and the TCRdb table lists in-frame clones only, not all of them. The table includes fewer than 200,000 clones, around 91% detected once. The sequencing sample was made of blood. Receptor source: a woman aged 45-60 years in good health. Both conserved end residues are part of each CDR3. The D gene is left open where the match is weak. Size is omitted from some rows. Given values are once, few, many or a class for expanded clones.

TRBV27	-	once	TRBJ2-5	CASSSLGVSYLATIQETQYF	TGTGCCAGCAGTTCCCTAGGGGTCTCTTATCTGGCGACCATCCAAGAGACCCAGTACTTC
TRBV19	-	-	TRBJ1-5	CASSIWADNQPQHF	TGTGCCAGTAGTATATGGGCAGATAATCAGCCCCAGCATTTT
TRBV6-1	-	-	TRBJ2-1	CASSETLGVGYNEQFF	TGTGCCAGCAGTGAGACACTAGGGGTAGGGTACAATGAGCAGTTCTTC
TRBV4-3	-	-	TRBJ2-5	CASRGTGPQETQYF	TGCGCCAGCCGTGGGACGGGCCCCCAAGAGACCCAGTACTTC
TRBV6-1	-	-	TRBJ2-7	CASSETTGAYEQYF	TGTGCCAGCAGTGAAACGACAGGAGCCTACGAGCAGTACTTC
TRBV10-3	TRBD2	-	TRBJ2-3	CASYSGGATDTQYF	TGTGCCTCCTATAGCGGGGGGGCTACAGATACGCAGTATTTT
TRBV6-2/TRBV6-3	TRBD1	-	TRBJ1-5	CASSKSDRGRQPQHF	TGTGCCAGCAGTAAATCTGACAGGGGGCGGCAGCCCCAGCATTTT
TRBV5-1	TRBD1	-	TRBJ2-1	CASSRGGQELNEQFF	TGCGCCAGCAGTCGAGGGGGCCAAGAGCTTAATGAGCAGTTCTTC
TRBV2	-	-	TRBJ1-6	CASSVDSPLHF	TGTGCCAGCAGTGTAGATTCACCCCTCCACTTT
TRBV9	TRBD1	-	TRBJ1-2	CASSALDRDRGQNYGYTF	TGTGCCAGCAGCGCCCTCGACCGGGACAGGGGTCAAAACTATGGCTACACCTTC
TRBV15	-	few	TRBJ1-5	CATSSIGGQPQHF	TGTGCCACCAGCAGCATCGGTGGTCAGCCCCAGCATTTT
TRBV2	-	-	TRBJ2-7	CASSEGELGVYEQYF	TGTGCCAGCAGTGAAGGCGAACTAGGGGTCTACGAGCAGTACTTC
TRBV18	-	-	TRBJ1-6	CASSPGDSPLHF	TGTGCCAGCTCACCAGGGGACTCACCCCTCCACTTT
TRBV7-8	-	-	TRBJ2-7	CASSLSAGANYEQYF	TGTGCCAGCAGCTTATCAGCAGGGGCAAATTACGAGCAGTACTTC
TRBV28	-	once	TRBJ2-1	CASEQVGSYNEQFF	TGTGCCAGCGAACAGGTAGGCTCCTACAATGAGCAGTTCTTC
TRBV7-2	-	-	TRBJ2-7	CASSLVREQYF	TGTGCCAGCAGCTTAGTCCGCGAGCAGTACTTC
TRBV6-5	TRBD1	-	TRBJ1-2	CASSRGTGPYGYTF	TGTGCCAGCAGTAGGGGGACAGGGCCCTATGGCTACACCTTC
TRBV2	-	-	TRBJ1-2	CASSYGRSYGYTF	TGTGCCAGCAGTTACGGACGGAGCTATGGCTACACCTTC
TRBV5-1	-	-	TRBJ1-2	CASSVTGTANYGYTF	TGCGCCAGCAGCGTAACAGGGACGGCAAACTATGGCTACACCTTC
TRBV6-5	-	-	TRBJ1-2	CASMFGATVYGYTF	TGTGCCAGCATGTTCGGGGCCACGGTCTATGGCTACACCTTC
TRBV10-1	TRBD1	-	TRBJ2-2	CASSPLEIRDRVMENTGELFF	TGCGCCAGCAGTCCTCTAGAAATCCGCGACAGGGTTATGGAGAACACCGGGGAGCTGTTTTTT
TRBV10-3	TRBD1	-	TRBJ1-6	CALGTDEDSPLHF	TGTGCCTTGGGGACAGACGAAGATTCACCCCTCCACTTT
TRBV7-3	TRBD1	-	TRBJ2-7	CASSKDRYEQYF	TGTGCCAGCAGCAAGGACAGGTACGAGCAGTACTTC
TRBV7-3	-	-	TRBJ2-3	CASSLPFAGTDTQYF	TGTGCCAGCAGCCTGCCCTTTGCGGGCACAGATACGCAGTATTTT